This passage covers 17 T cell receptor beta chains from one sample sequenced in a study of blood T cell repertoires in COVID-19 (dated by TCRdb to about 2020). The method behind the library was the immunoSEQ multiplex PCR assay. TCRdb mirrors the immuneACCESS table, restricted to in-frame sequences. Some clones are absent from its copies; in checked studies, under half trace to an unresolved V gene, and the reason for the others is unknown. The sample data list 25,000 to 30,000 clones, and 70% to 90% of these were observed just once. Roughly 3% of the sample is held by the ten biggest clonotypes. Source material: peripheral blood. The receptors derive from a human donor in a cohort sampled during active COVID-19.

The V and J genes are TRBV7-9 and TRBJ2-1; no clear D gene. V gave up 1 base and J gave up 7 bases, with 8 bases separating them. This CDR3 spans 13 amino acids. The germline CDR1 and CDR2 sequences are SEHNR and FQNEAQ (reference sequence). The CDR3 is CASSLGPRNEQFF. As DNA, the CDR3 is TGTGCCAGCAGCTTAGGACCGCGGAATGAGCAGTTCTTC.

The V and J genes are TRBV6-5 and TRBJ1-5; D is ambiguous. V lost 6 bases, J lost 6 bases, and 15 bases lay in between. Germline loops: CDR1 MNHEY, CDR2 SVGAGI. The CDR3 totals 14 residues. CDR3 residues: CASRADWRVQPQHF. The CDR3 DNA reads TGTGCCAGCAGGGCTGACTGGAGGGTTCAGCCCCAGCATTTT.

The chain uses TRBV19 and TRBJ2-7, with 7 bases lining up with TRBD2. The CDR3 runs to 14 residues. V lost 7 bases, J lost 3 bases, and 9 bases stayed unmatched. Per the germline V gene, CDR1 is LNHDA and CDR2 is SQIVND (reference sequence). Here the CDR3 DNA reads TGTGCCAGTATTCGTTGGCTAGCGGACTACGAGCAGTACTTC. This translates into CASIRWLADYEQYF.

The rearrangement joins TRBV18 to TRBJ2-1; 10 bases fit TRBD1. The CDR3 runs to 15 residues. J was trimmed by 2 bases and V by 2 bases; bases with no gene match: 0. Looked up from germline, CDR1 is KGHSH and CDR2 is LQKENI. CDR3 region: CASSPGQGAYNEQFF. CDR3 DNA: TGTGCCAGCTCACCAGGACAGGGGGCCTACAATGAGCAGTTCTTC.

This CDR3 reads CAISGTGTEAFF. The CDR3 region has the DNA TGTGCCATCAGTGGGACAGGTACTGAAGCTTTCTTT. This chain uses TRBV10-3 with TRBJ1-1, with 7 positions matching TRBD1. Per the germline V gene, CDR1 is ENHRY and CDR2 is SYGVKD. The ends lost 4 bases at V and 5 bases at J; junction bases unmatched: 1. This CDR3 contains 12 residues.

V is TRBV2 and J is TRBJ1-4; D is perhaps TRBD1 (5 bases). Trimming shortened V by 4 bases and J by 5 bases, and 8 bases separated the two germline ends. The CDR3 extends over 13 amino acids. Germline V gene sequence: CDR1 SNHLY, CDR2 FYNNEI. CDR3 loop: CASSAGVNEKLFF. Here the CDR3 DNA reads TGTGCCAGCAGTGCGGGGGTCAATGAAAAACTGTTTTTT.

The CDR3 loop is CASSLTSGGNNEQFF. The CDR3 DNA reads as TGTGCCAGCAGCCTTACTAGCGGGGGAAACAATGAGCAGTTCTTC. The chain combines TRBV3-1 (or the pseudogene TRBV3-2) with TRBJ2-1, with 11 bases that match TRBD2. With 4 bases clipped from V and 5 bases from J, the junction kept 4 bases outside the gene matches. This CDR3 spans 15 amino acids. Per the germline V gene, CDR1 is LGHDT and CDR2 is YNNKEL (reference sequence).

The chain couples TRBV3-1 (or the pseudogene TRBV3-2) to TRBJ1-6; D unclear. CDR3 length equals 12 residues. The V end lost 3 bases, the J end lost 8 bases, and 5 bases lay between the germline ends. CDR1 and CDR2 (germline): LGHDT, YNNKEL (reference sequence). In DNA, the CDR3 is TGTGCCAGCAGCCATAAATATTCACCCCTCCACTTT. It yields the protein CASSHKYSPLHF.

The chain has TRBV3-1 (or the pseudogene TRBV3-2) and TRBJ2-7; TRBD2 aligns across 10 bases. CDR3 length: 15 amino acids. V dropped 1 base and J dropped 3; count of bases not matched to a gene: 3. Germline V gene data show CDR1 as LGHDT and CDR2 as YNNKEL (reference sequence). CDR3 coding DNA: TGTGCCAGCAGCCAAGGCACTAGCGGGATCTACGAGCAGTACTTC. Protein: CASSQGTSGIYEQYF.

J is TRBJ2-5 and V is TRBV3-1 (or the pseudogene TRBV3-2), with 10 bases that match TRBD2. From germline, CDR1 is LGHDT and CDR2 YNNKEL (reference sequence). The CDR3 length is 14 residues. V was pared by 4 bases and J by 4 bases, with 3 bases of the junction left unmatched. CDR3 sequence reads: CASSPAGGRETQYF. The CDR3, as DNA: TGTGCCAGCAGCCCAGCGGGGGGGCGAGAGACCCAGTACTTC.

The chain has TRBV12-3 or TRBV12-4 and TRBJ1-2; TRBD1 matches 7 bases. Trimming at V came to 5 bases and at J to 4 bases, leaving 4 bases not matched to a gene. The CDR3 contains 13 residues. CDR3 DNA sequence: TGTGCCAGCAGTAGGGACAGCATCTATGGCTACACCTTC. Its protein is CASSRDSIYGYTF.

This clone was observed a few times. The chain recombines TRBV4-1 with TRBJ1-6; 7 nucleotides match TRBD1. Looked up from germline, CDR1 is MGHRA and CDR2 is YSYEKL. Trimming cost V 5 bases and J 8 bases; bases outside gene matches: 12. This CDR3 has 16 amino acids. Here the CDR3 DNA reads TGCGCCAGCAGCGGAGACGACCGGGACAGCGATTCACCCCTCCACTTT. The encoded protein is CASSGDDRDSDSPLHF.

The chain employs TRBV18 and TRBJ1-2; D gene ambiguous. From germline, CDR1 is KGHSH and CDR2 LQKENI. The CDR3 has 15 residues. Trimming took off 4 bases at V and 2 bases at J, with 14 bases between the two ends. CDR3 nucleotide sequence: TGTGCCAGCTCACGTGACAACCCCCGGAACTATGGCTACACCTTC. This sequence encodes CASSRDNPRNYGYTF.

This clone turned up a few times. The V call is TRBV6-6, the J call TRBJ1-5, with D tentatively TRBD1 (5 bases). Trimming removed 4 bases from V and 4 bases from J, with 14 bases in between. CDR1 is MNHNY and CDR2 is SVGAGI in the germline V gene (reference sequence). The CDR3 contains 15 residues. CDR3 coding DNA: TGTGCCAGCAGTTTCGACAGACCCGGTAATCAGCCCCAGCATTTT. Translating gives CASSFDRPGNQPQHF.

V is TRBV2 and J is TRBJ2-1, with 9 nucleotides matching TRBD1. The CDR3 loop spans 15 amino acids. Germline V gene sequence: CDR1 SNHLY, CDR2 FYNNEI. The J segment lost 3 bases and the V segment lost 6 bases, leaving 6 bases of the junction unmatched. The CDR3 loop is CASRQTGGVYNEQFF. The CDR3 nucleotides are TGTGCCAGCAGGCAGACAGGGGGAGTCTACAATGAGCAGTTCTTC.

CDR3: CASSVGDSGGTGGIDEQFF. CDR3 sequence (DNA): TGTGCCAGCAGCGTAGGGGATTCCGGCGGGACAGGGGGCATCGATGAGCAGTTCTTC. The chain links TRBV9 to TRBJ2-1; 12 positions agree with TRBD1. The CDR3 spans 19 residues. Germline-derived CDR1 and CDR2 are SGDLS and YYNGEE. V lost 0 bases to trimming and J lost 8 bases; unmatched junction nucleotides: 15.

The chain recombines TRBV5-1 with TRBJ2-1; TRBD1 agrees at 7 bases. The CDR3 is made up of 18 amino acids. CDR1 and CDR2 (germline): SGHRS, YFSETQ. Unmatched junction bases numbered 15, after V lost 4 bases and J lost 2 bases. CDR3 sequence: CASSSSPSGTATYNEQFF. The CDR3 bases are TGCGCCAGCAGCAGCTCCCCTTCCGGGACAGCAACCTACAATGAGCAGTTCTTC.